Listed below are T cell receptor beta chains from one sample, sequenced in a study of cytomegalovirus exposure and HLA in healthy donors. TCRdb's copy holds only in-frame clones and misses some; the assay was immunoSEQ multiplex PCR. The table records 150,000 to 200,000 clones, around 77% of them present only once. The sequenced sample was PBMCs. These receptor sequences come from a woman between 25 and 40 years old in good health and CMV-seropositive. CDR3s include the opening cysteine and the closing phenylalanine or tryptophan. A D gene is named only where the DNA matches it firmly. Not all rows give a size; the values are once, few, many and, for expanded clones, a class.

TRBJ1-2,-,TRBV5-3,-,CARSLGRGIDGYTF,TGTGCCAGAAGCTTGGGTCGGGGGATAGACGGCTACACCTTC
TRBJ2-7,-,TRBV11-2,TRBD2,CASNEGRPGGPFYEQYF,TGTGCCAGCAACGAGGGACGGCCGGGAGGGCCCTTCTACGAGCAGTACTTC
TRBJ2-7,once,TRBV28,-,CASCRGQLFEQYF,TGTGCCAGCTGTCGTGGACAGCTTTTTGAGCAGTACTTC
TRBJ1-6,-,TRBV11-2,TRBD1,CASSLYAGTGDSPLHF,TGTGCCAGCAGCTTATACGCCGGGACAGGGGACTCACCCCTCCACTTT
TRBJ1-5,-,TRBV9,-,CASSVVGGGSNQPQHF,TGTGCCAGCAGCGTAGTTGGCGGCGGTAGCAATCAGCCCCAGCATTTT
TRBJ2-2,-,TRBV4-3,TRBD1,CASSQELGDRRTGELFF,TGCGCCAGCAGCCAAGAGCTCGGGGACAGGAGGACCGGGGAGCTGTTTTTT
TRBJ2-1,few,TRBV4-3,TRBD2,CASSQARGGWEQFF,TGCGCCAGCAGCCAAGCCCGGGGGGGCTGGGAGCAGTTCTTC
TRBJ2-7,-,TRBV27,TRBD1,CASSFRTGSYEQYF,TGTGCCAGCAGTTTTCGGACAGGCTCCTACGAGCAGTACTTC
TRBJ2-4,-,TRBV7-7,-,CASSPPRGSGIQYF,TGTGCCAGCAGTCCACCCAGGGGTTCGGGCATTCAGTACTTC
TRBJ2-1,-,TRBV28,TRBD2,CASSFGRGAARNEQFF,TGTGCCAGCAGTTTCGGGAGGGGGGCCGCTAGAAATGAGCAGTTCTTC
TRBJ1-2,-,TRBV19,-,CATSPSPYGYTF,TGTGCCACTAGTCCGAGCCCCTATGGCTACACCTTC
TRBJ2-2,-,TRBV5-1,-,CASSSLWRGPNTELFF,TGCGCCAGCAGCTCCCTCTGGAGGGGGCCTAATACGGAGCTGTTTTTT
TRBJ1-2,-,TRBV5-1,TRBD1,CASSLVTGGNYGYTF,TGCGCCAGCAGCTTGGTTACAGGGGGAAACTATGGCTACACCTTC
TRBJ2-3,-,TRBV5-1,-,CASSLIGLRTDTQYF,TGCGCCAGCAGCTTGATCGGGTTACGAACAGATACGCAGTATTTT
TRBJ2-5,-,TRBV7-9,TRBD2,CASSFGTSGGPETQYF,TGTGCCAGCAGCTTCGGGACTAGCGGGGGGCCGGAGACCCAGTACTTC
TRBJ2-7,-,TRBV16,-,CASSQSLARGVVEQYF,TGTGCCAGCAGCCAATCCCTGGCCAGGGGGGTCGTCGAGCAGTACTTC
TRBJ1-2,few,TRBV4-3,-,CASSQDRRGRGEYGYTF,TGCGCCAGCAGCCAAGATCGGAGGGGTCGGGGAGAGTATGGCTACACCTTC
TRBJ1-2,-,TRBV19,-,CASSIVLRSNYGYTF,TGTGCCAGTAGTATAGTATTGAGAAGCAACTATGGCTACACCTTC
TRBJ2-2,-,TRBV4-3,TRBD1,CASSQEIWTGASGELFF,TGCGCCAGCAGCCAAGAAATTTGGACAGGGGCATCCGGGGAGCTGTTTTTT
TRBJ2-6,-,TRBV7-2,-,CASSPRAGANVLTF,TGTGCCAGCAGCCCGAGAGCTGGGGCCAACGTCCTGACTTTC
TRBJ2-7,-,TRBV7-6,-,CASSAPDSYEQYF,TGTGCCAGCAGCGCACCTGACAGCTACGAGCAGTACTTC
TRBJ2-5,few,TRBV20-1,-,CSARSTETQYF,TGCAGTGCTAGGAGTACGGAGACCCAGTACTTC
TRBJ1-1,-,TRBV18,-,CASSPRTDDTEAFF,TGTGCCAGCTCACCAAGGACAGACGACACTGAAGCTTTCTTT
TRBJ1-2,-,TRBV2,-,CASRRVRGYTF,TGTGCCAGCAGACGGGTGCGAGGCTACACCTTC
TRBJ2-3,-,TRBV27,-,CASRPRGTDTQYF,TGTGCCAGCAGACCCCGAGGGACAGATACGCAGTATTTT